The 3 T cell receptor beta chains given below trace back to one sample, sequenced in a study of chemoradiotherapy in HPV16-positive cancers. The protocol was immunoSEQ multiplex PCR, while the TCRdb copy is restricted to in-frame clones and leaves out a portion. The sample holds 25,000 to 30,000 clones; around 90% are singletons and the top ten take 22%. Sequencing used blood, obtained from a patient who underwent chemoradiotherapy. These receptors were collected from a human donor with HPV-associated anogenital cancer.

This clone was seen a single time. The chain links TRBV11-2 to TRBJ2-7, with TRBD2 identical over 8 bases. The CDR3 is 14 amino acids. With 6 bases clipped from V and 3 bases from J, the junction kept 7 bases outside the gene matches. CDR1 is SGHAT and CDR2 is FQNNGV in the germline V gene. The CDR3 spells CASRRAGAGYEQYF. The CDR3 DNA is TGTGCCAGCAGACGAGCGGGAGCTGGCTACGAGCAGTACTTC.

This clone was picked up a small number of times. The chain has TRBV15 and TRBJ1-1; D ambiguous. The CDR3 sequence is 15 residues long. Germline V CDR1 and CDR2: LNHNV, YYDKDF (reference sequence). The germline V and J ends were trimmed by 5 bases and 3 bases, with 16 bases remaining between them. DNA of the CDR3: TGTGCCACCAGCTCCGCCAGCGGCGGCTACACTGAAGCTTTCTTT. Residues: CATSSASGGYTEAFF.

The sample holds one count of this clone. The gene calls are TRBV11-2 and TRBJ2-7; 8 bases map to TRBD1. Trimming at V came to 1 base and at J to 1 base, leaving 6 bases not matched to a gene. The CDR3 runs to 16 residues. Germline CDR1 and CDR2: SGHAT and FQNNGV. Here the CDR3 reads CASSLVRTGGSYEQYF. The CDR3 DNA follows: TGTGCCAGCAGCTTAGTCCGTACAGGGGGTTCCTACGAGCAGTACTTC.